One sample yielded the 20 T cell receptor beta chains listed below, sequenced in a study of T cell clonality in common variable immunodeficiency. The method was immunoSEQ multiplex PCR; TCRdb's version includes in-frame clones alone and lacks a portion of them. The sample includes around 39,000 clones, none of them occurring once. The sequenced sample consisted of peripheral blood mononuclear cells. These TCRs come from a person aged 18 to 75 in good health.

This clone was picked up a small number of times. The read ends 3 residues early relative to the CDR3; the germline J gene fills the gap. V usage is TRBV10-3 and J usage is TRBJ2-7; TRBD1 might be the D (5 bases). CDR1 and CDR2 (germline): ENHRY, SYGVKD. Trimming removed 4 bases from V and 1 base from J, with 11 bases in between. The CDR3 spans 14 residues. CDR3 protein: CAISVGQGSYEQYF. CDR3 DNA (partial): TGTGCCATCAGTGTTGGGCAGGGATCCTACGAG.

This clone was observed a few times. The missing CDR3 end, 3 residues past where the read stops, is filled in from the germline J gene. This chain joins TRBV18 and TRBJ2-6, with 8 positions matching TRBD1. V dropped 1 base and J dropped 11; count of bases not matched to a gene: 4. The CDR3 runs to 14 residues. In germline, CDR1 is KGHSH, CDR2 LQKENI. The sequenced CDR3 bases are TGTGCCAGCTCACCACTGACAGGGGATCACGTC. It codes for CASSPLTGDHV. The entire CDR3 is CASSPLTGDHVLTF. The complete variable domain, with remaining parts taken from reference TRBV18 and TRBJ2-6, reads NAGVMQNPRHLVRRRGQEARLRCSPMKGHSHVYWYRQLPEEGLKFMVYLQKENIIDESGMPKERFSAEFPKEGPSILRIQQVVRGDSAAYFCASSPLTGDHVLTFGAGSRLTVL.

At least ten counts were recorded for this clone. The DNA ends 3 residues before the CDR3 does, and the rest of the CDR3 is filled in from the germline J gene. The J gene is TRBJ1-5, the V gene TRBV5-1; D is perhaps TRBD1 (6 bases). The CDR3 contains 15 residues. CDR1 is SGHRS, CDR2 YFSETQ, per germline. Deletions cut 0 bases from V and 5 bases from J, with 12 bases between. The part of the CDR3 DNA that was read is TGCGCCAGCAGCTTGGAGGGGGGGACGGATCAGCCC. It codes for CASSLEGGTDQP. The complete CDR3 sequence is CASSLEGGTDQPQHF.

This clone has ten or more counts. The CDR3 is cut off 3 residues early in the read; its end comes from the germline J gene. The chain is built from TRBV5-4 and TRBJ1-4; D unresolved. Per germline, CDR1 SGHNT and CDR2 YYREEE (reference sequence). V lost 0 bases to trimming and J lost 5 bases, with 5 bases between them. The CDR3 contains 13 residues. CDR3: CASSLALNEKLFF. Partial CDR3 DNA: TGTGCCAGCAGCTTGGCCCTCAATGAAAAA. The whole variable domain, filled in from reference TRBV5-4 and TRBJ1-4, reads ETGVTQSPTHLIKTRGQQVTLRCSSQSGHNTVSWYQQALGQGPQFIFQYYREEENGRGNFPPRFSGLQFPNYSSELNVNALELDDSALYLCASSLALNEKLFFGSGTQLSVL.

In its sample, this clone was seen many times. This chain's CDR3 is CASSPTRQGYTGELFF. The CDR3 DNA, read in part, is TGTGCCAGTAGTCCAACACGACAGGGGTATACCGGGGAG. This sequence joins TRBV19 and TRBJ2-2; the match to TRBD1 covers 8 bases. The read ends 3 residues before the CDR3 terminus; that terminus is restored from the germline J gene. This CDR3 has 16 amino acids. Unmatched junction bases numbered 10, after V lost 5 bases and J lost 5 bases. Germline V gene lookup returns CDR1 LNHDA and CDR2 SQIVND (reference sequence).

This clone came up many times. The CDR3 is cut off 3 residues early in the read; its end comes from the germline J gene. The gene calls are TRBV10-3 and TRBJ1-2, with D perhaps matching TRBD1 (6 bases). V lost 9 bases, J lost 4 bases, and 15 bases lay in between. The V gene's germline CDR1 is ENHRY and CDR2 SYGVKD. CDR3 length equals 13 residues. CDR3: CAIRQAQGYGYTF. The part of the CDR3 DNA that was read is TGTGCCATACGACAGGCTCAAGGCTATGGC.

The table lists this clone with many counts. The CDR3 extends 3 residues past the end of the read, so its final part is completed from the germline J gene. The chain links TRBV7-3 to TRBJ2-3, with a weak D call TRBD1 (6 bases). The germline V and J ends were trimmed by 3 bases and 2 bases, with 9 bases remaining between them. The CDR3 runs 14 residues. Germline assignment: CDR1 SGHTA and CDR2 FQGTGA. The sequenced part of the CDR3 DNA is TGTGCCAGCAGCTTGACAGGTTCCACAGATACG. It translates to CASSLTGSTDT. The entire CDR3 is CASSLTGSTDTQYF.

This clone occurred many times. The CDR3 end falls 3 residues outside the read, so it is completed with the germline J gene. This chain links TRBV4-2 with TRBJ2-5; 11 positions agree with TRBD2. Per germline, CDR1 LGHNA and CDR2 YNFKEQ. V lost 0 bases and J lost 6; bases outside the gene matches: 9. The CDR3 has 17 amino acids. The DNA read from the CDR3 is TGTGCCAGCAGCCAAGAAGACCTAGCGGGGGGCGATAAGACC. Amino acid sequence: CASSQEDLAGGDKT. The entire CDR3 reads CASSQEDLAGGDKTQYF.

This clone was observed a few times. One end of the junction does not line up with germline, which may come from a read error. The missing CDR3 end, 3 residues past where the read stops, is filled in from the germline J gene. The chain couples TRBV19 to TRBJ1-2, with D tentatively TRBD1 (6 bases). In germline, CDR1 is LNHDA, CDR2 SQIVND (reference sequence). The CDR3 runs 16 residues. Incomplete CDR3 DNA: TGTGCCAGTAGTATGCTTAGGCAGGGGTTGTGGTATGAC. This codes for CASSMLRQGLWYD. From start to end, the CDR3 is CASSMLRQGLWYDYTF.

The sequenced part of the CDR3 DNA is TGTGCCAGCAGCCAATCAGGTCAAGGGCTGGGAAACACC. Encoded protein: CASSQSGQGLGNT. The full CDR3 reads CASSQSGQGLGNTIYF. The chain employs TRBV16 and TRBJ1-3; D is uncertain. Read data end 3 residues before the CDR3 end; the end is taken from the germline J gene. Germline CDR1 is KGHSY and CDR2 is FQNENV. This CDR3 is built from 16 residues. The germline V and J ends were trimmed by 0 bases and 4 bases, with 13 bases remaining between them.

This clone was picked up many times. The sequence runs out 3 residues before the end of the CDR3; the remainder is reconstructed from the germline J gene. The rearrangement uses TRBV20-1 and TRBJ2-1, with 9 bases matching TRBD2. The CDR3 totals 12 residues. The trim removed 3 bases at V and 9 bases at J, leaving 3 bases unmatched. The germline CDR1 and CDR2 sequences are DFQATT and SNEGSKA (reference sequence). CDR3 region: CSARGLATEQFF. CDR3 DNA (partial): TGCAGTGCTAGGGGACTAGCTACTGAG.

For this clone: The read gets to within 3 residues of the CDR3 end, and the germline J gene fills in the rest. V and J are TRBV2 and TRBJ2-3; maybe TRBD1 (7 bases). The CDR3 loop spans 15 amino acids. CDR1 is SNHLY, CDR2 FYNNEI, per germline. Trimming cost V 3 bases and J 3 bases, with 13 bases left between them. The sequenced part of the CDR3 DNA is TGTGCCAGCAGTGATTGGGCAGGGGGGACAGATACG. This gives the protein CASSDWAGGTDT. In full, the CDR3 reads CASSDWAGGTDTQYF.

This clone occurred many times. The CDR3 goes on 3 residues after the read ends, and that part is filled in from the germline J gene. The rearrangement joins TRBV5-6 to TRBJ2-3; no definite D call. CDR3 length equals 11 residues. Germline CDR1 SGHDT, CDR2 YYEEEE. The germline V and J ends were trimmed by 5 bases and 4 bases, with 5 bases remaining between them. CDR3 bases read: TGTGCCAGCAGACTCGCAGATACG. Its protein is CASRLADT. The whole CDR3 sequence reads CASRLADTQYF.

The table lists this clone with many counts. The read terminates 3 residues ahead of where the CDR3 ends, so the germline J gene completes it. This sequence joins TRBV20-1 and TRBJ1-5; tentatively, D is TRBD1 (5 bases). The CDR3 totals 17 residues. V was shortened by 0 bases and J by 3 bases, with 18 bases between the two germline ends. Germline CDR1 DFQATT, CDR2 SNEGSKA (reference sequence). The CDR3 is CSARDRQPLTSNQPQHF. The CDR3 DNA, read in part, is TGCAGTGCTAGAGATAGACAGCCTCTGACGTCCAATCAGCCC.

This clone was counted many times. The read finishes 3 residues shy of the CDR3 end, and the germline J gene is used to complete it. This rearrangement joins TRBV7-3 to TRBJ2-7, with a tentative D call TRBD2 (6 bases). Trimming cost V 5 bases and J 5 bases, with 16 bases left between them. In germline, CDR1 is SGHTA, CDR2 FQGTGA. The CDR3 runs to 14 residues. CDR3: CASSPGTSGDEQYF. The CDR3 DNA, read in part, is TGTGCCAGCAGCCCCGGGACCTCGGGGGACGAG.

This clone was picked up many times. The CDR3 end falls 3 residues outside the read, so it is completed with the germline J gene. V and J are TRBV7-6 and TRBJ2-1; the match to TRBD2 covers 10 bases. Germline V gene lookup returns CDR1 SGHVS and CDR2 FNYEAQ. The CDR3 has 17 amino acids. V lost 3 bases and J lost 9; bases outside the gene matches: 14. CDR3 residues: CASSFSGGAEASAEQFF. The sequenced CDR3 bases are TGTGCCAGCAGCTTCAGCGGGGGGGCCGAGGCCTCGGCTGAG.

This clone was picked up many times. The missing CDR3 end, 3 residues past where the read stops, is filled in from the germline J gene. The V gene is TRBV14, the J gene TRBJ2-2, with a weak D call TRBD2 (5 bases). V lost 1 base to trimming and J lost 7 bases, with 7 bases between them. CDR1 and CDR2 (germline): SGHDN, FVKESK. The length of the CDR3 is 13 residues. The sequenced part of the CDR3 DNA is TGTGCCAGCAGCCAAGGTGAGGGCGGGGAG. Protein sequence: CASSQGEGGE. The entire CDR3 protein is CASSQGEGGELFF. The full variable domain, rest sourced from reference TRBV14 and TRBJ2-2, is EAGVTQFPSHSVIEKGQTVTLRCDPISGHDNLYWYRRVMGKEIKFLLHFVKESKQDESGMPNNRFLAERTGGTYSTLKVQPAELEDSGVYFCASSQGEGGELFFGEGSRLTVL.

With regard to this clone: The sequence runs out 3 residues before the end of the CDR3; the remainder is reconstructed from the germline J gene. This rearrangement joins TRBV2 to TRBJ2-5; TRBD1 matches at 10 bases. The CDR3 sequence is 14 residues long. The germline V gene has CDR1 SNHLY and CDR2 FYNNEI. CDR3 sequence: CASLRDRGTDTQYF. The CDR3 DNA, read in part, is TGTGCCAGCCTCCGGGACAGGGGCACAGATACC.

This clone was counted ten times or more. Read sequence stops 3 residues before the CDR3 end, and the germline J gene provides the missing end. The gene calls are TRBV30 and TRBJ1-4, with a tentative D call TRBD1 (6 bases). From germline, CDR1 is GTSNPN and CDR2 SVGIG (reference sequence). The ends were cut back, 0 bases at V and 2 bases at J, with 13 bases in the middle. The CDR3 runs 16 residues. CDR3: CAWSVSRTATNEKLFF. The part of the CDR3 DNA that was read is TGTGCCTGGAGTGTCAGTCGGACAGCCACTAATGAAAAA.

This clone was observed at least ten times. The missing CDR3 end, 3 residues past where the read stops, is filled in from the germline J gene. V usage is TRBV5-6 and J usage is TRBJ2-5, with D perhaps matching TRBD1 (6 bases). V was shortened by 5 bases and J by 2 bases, with 16 bases between the two germline ends. Germline CDR1 SGHDT, CDR2 YYEEEE. This CDR3 contains 15 residues. The sequenced CDR3 bases are TGTGCCAGCAGGGGGTGGGGGACATCACAAGAGACC. As protein: CASRGWGTSQET. The whole CDR3 region reads CASRGWGTSQETQYF.